This TCR beta chain was recovered during a study of cytomegalovirus exposure and HLA in healthy donors. The study, taken as a whole, reports: Later analysis indicated greater clonal expansion among HLA-associated TCR beta chains than among equally common other chains.

PCR amplification relied on 60 Vbeta primers (plus 13 Jbeta primers). Only in-frame clones appear in the TCRdb table, and some are missing; sequencing was by immunoSEQ multiplex PCR. The repertoire includes approximately 42,000 clones, about 85% of them detected once, and approximately 3% sits in the top ten. With respect to this clone: Its antigen is not known.

Every donor was a healthy person donating bone marrow. The CDR3 length is 12 residues. V was cut by 5 bases and J by 3 bases, with 7 bases left in between. The germline V gene encodes CDR1 LNHDA and CDR2 SQIVND (reference sequence). J is TRBJ1-2 and V is TRBV19, with D perhaps matching TRBD1 (6 bases). What was sequenced was PBMCs. This receptor was identified in a man aged 45-60 years in good health and CMV-seronegative. The CDR3 reads CASSRTDYGYTF. CDR3 sequence (DNA): TGTGCCAGTAGTCGGACAGACTATGGCTACACCTTC.